The 20 T cell receptor beta chains in this list originate from one sample, sequenced in a study of blood T cell repertoires in COVID-19. The table came from immunoSEQ multiplex PCR; TCRdb's copy has only in-frame clones and leaves some out. This sample has some 59,000 clones, with about three quarters found just once. Sequences were obtained from peripheral blood. The receptor source for this set is a man younger than 40 with COVID-19, enrolled during active disease.

The chain employs TRBV2 and TRBJ1-5; possibly TRBD1 for D (5 bases). The CDR3 sequence is 15 residues long. Germline V CDR1 and CDR2: SNHLY, FYNNEI. V lost 7 bases, J lost 7 bases, and 20 bases lay in between. CDR3 sequence: CASTLGPGEVQPQHF. As DNA, the CDR3 is TGTGCCAGCACCCTGGGGCCAGGAGAGGTCCAGCCCCAGCATTTT.

This clone was recorded once. The rearrangement joins TRBV7-9 to TRBJ1-1; no clear D. The CDR3 extends over 12 amino acids. From germline, CDR1 is SEHNR and CDR2 FQNEAQ (reference sequence). V lost 2 bases and J 5 bases, leaving 6 bases between the germline ends. The CDR3 coding sequence is TGTGCCAGCAGCTTATTAGAAACTGAAGCTTTCTTT. It specifies CASSLLETEAFF.

The chain employs TRBV28 and TRBJ2-7; D may be TRBD2 (6 bases). Trimming removed 5 bases from V and 5 bases from J, with 22 bases in between. This CDR3 has 16 residues. The V gene's germline CDR1 is MDHEN and CDR2 SYDVKM. This CDR3 reads CASSTRLGGSPNEQYF. For the CDR3, the DNA is TGTGCCAGCAGTACCAGGTTGGGAGGATCCCCCAACGAGCAGTACTTC.

The rearrangement joins TRBV6-6 to TRBJ2-7; D is possibly TRBD1 (6 bases). The CDR3 spans 16 residues. With 6 bases removed from V and 4 bases from J, the gap between germline ends came to 22 bases. Germline lookup yields CDR1 MNHNY and CDR2 SVGAGI (reference sequence). Here the CDR3 DNA reads TGTGCCAGCAGCCTAAGTCCCCCGGGACAAGGATACGAGCAGTACTTC. Protein: CASSLSPPGQGYEQYF.

This sequence joins TRBV4-2 and TRBJ2-1; tentatively, D is TRBD2 (6 bases). The CDR3 totals 13 residues. CDR1 LGHNA and CDR2 YNFKEQ come from the germline V gene. V was trimmed by 4 bases and J by 9 bases, leaving 13 bases between them. CDR3 loop: CASSPGGRTEQFF. The CDR3 DNA is TGTGCCAGCAGCCCCGGGGGTCGGACTGAGCAGTTCTTC.

This sequence joins TRBV28 and TRBJ2-6; perhaps TRBD2 as D (5 bases). The length of the CDR3 is 18 residues. Between the trimmed V and J ends, which lost 5 bases and 2 bases, there was a span of 19 bases. Germline-derived CDR1 and CDR2 are MDHEN and SYDVKM. The CDR3 here is CASSPARGKTTGANVLTF. CDR3 DNA: TGTGCCAGCAGTCCCGCCCGGGGAAAAACTACTGGGGCCAACGTCCTGACTTTC.

This clone has a single count. The gene calls are TRBV4-1 and TRBJ1-5; the D gene is possibly TRBD1 (5 bases). This CDR3 contains 14 residues. Deletions cut 3 bases from V and 7 bases from J, with 13 bases between. From germline, CDR1 is MGHRA and CDR2 YSYEKL. The CDR3 DNA is TGCGCCAGCAGCCAGGGTTTCGGGGGGCAGCCCCAGCATTTT. Its protein is CASSQGFGGQPQHF.

This chain links TRBV7-9 with TRBJ2-7, with 7 bases lining up with TRBD1. The CDR3 runs 12 residues. J lost 4 bases, V lost 10 bases, and 7 bases had no gene match. Germline V gives CDR1 SEHNR, CDR2 FQNEAQ (reference sequence). Written as DNA, the CDR3 is TGTGCCATCGACAGGGAGAATTACGAGCAGTACTTC. It translates to CAIDRENYEQYF.

On this clone itself: One junction end disagrees with the germline gene, perhaps due to a read error. The chain recombines TRBV4-1 with TRBJ1-2; 8 nucleotides match TRBD1. The CDR3 totals 15 residues. Germline-derived CDR1 and CDR2 are MGHRA and YSYEKL. CDR3 bases: TGCGCCAGCTGCCACGTTGGACAGGGAAACTATGGCTACACCTTC. Its translation is CASCHVGQGNYGYTF.

The chain uses TRBV4-2 and TRBJ1-1; D uncertain. From germline, CDR1 is LGHNA and CDR2 YNFKEQ. CDR3 length: 12 amino acids. Trimming removed 2 bases at V and 6 bases at J, with 7 bases between. The chain's CDR3 is CASSQTGAEAFF. The DNA for the CDR3 is TGTGCCAGCAGCCAAACCGGAGCTGAAGCTTTCTTT.

A remark on this clone: Within the sample, other DNA sequences also encode this same CDR3. This rearrangement joins TRBV7-3 to TRBJ1-1; weak D call: TRBD1 (6 bases). The CDR3 totals 13 residues. Trimming took 6 bases from V and 1 from J, leaving 9 bases between them. The germline CDR1 and CDR2 sequences are SGHTA and FQGTGA. The CDR3 sequence: CASSPTGNTEAFF. DNA for the CDR3: TGTGCCAGCAGTCCGACAGGGAACACTGAAGCTTTCTTT.

The chain has TRBV18 and TRBJ2-2; TRBD1 is a possible D gene (5 bases). Deletions cut 2 bases from V and 5 bases from J, with 9 bases between. The CDR3 is 14 amino acids. In germline, CDR1 is KGHSH, CDR2 LQKENI. The CDR3 here is CASSPGAGTGELFF. Here the CDR3 DNA reads TGTGCCAGCTCACCAGGGGCCGGGACCGGGGAGCTGTTTTTT.

V usage is TRBV30 and J usage is TRBJ1-4; D may be TRBD1 (5 bases). There are 17 residues in the CDR3. Germline CDR1 is GTSNPN and CDR2 is SVGIG (reference sequence). The ends were cut back, 0 bases at V and 8 bases at J, with 22 bases in the middle. CDR3 DNA sequence: TGTGCCTGGAGTGTATGGGGCCCGTCTAGGGAGGAGGAAAAACTGTTTTTT. As protein: CAWSVWGPSREEEKLFF.

This sequence joins TRBV5-5 and TRBJ1-3; 7 bases are shared with TRBD1. V lost 2 bases and J lost 0; bases outside the gene matches: 2. The CDR3 loop spans 15 amino acids. Per the germline V gene, CDR1 is SGHKS and CDR2 is YYEKEE (reference sequence). The CDR3 DNA sequence: TGTGCCAGCAGCTTAGGGGGCCGCTCTGGAAACACCATATATTTT. It translates to CASSLGGRSGNTIYF. The full variable domain, its missing parts supplied by reference TRBV5-5 and TRBJ1-3, is DAGVTQSPTHLIKTRGQQVTLRCSPISGHKSVSWYQQVLGQGPQFIFQYYEKEERGRGNFPDRFSARQFPNYSSELNVNALLLGDSALYLCASSLGGRSGNTIYFGEGSWLTVV.

The chain employs TRBV29-1 and TRBJ1-2; 7 bases line up with TRBD1. After removal of 6 bases from V and 5 bases from J, the junction contained 12 bases not matched to a gene. This CDR3 contains 14 residues. CDR1 is SQVTM, CDR2 ANQGSEA, per germline. The CDR3 bases are TGCAGCGTGGCCCCGACAGGGTCGGGTTATGGCTACACCTTC. Protein sequence: CSVAPTGSGYGYTF.

V is TRBV6-5 and J is TRBJ1-4; perhaps TRBD1 as D (6 bases). The CDR3 loop spans 15 amino acids. CDR1 is MNHEY and CDR2 is SVGAGI in the germline V gene. V lost 6 bases and J 7 bases, leaving 18 bases between the germline ends. The CDR3 loop is CASSPAGGGGEKLFF. DNA of the CDR3: TGTGCCAGCAGCCCCGCCGGGGGAGGGGGTGAAAAACTGTTTTTT.

The chain carries TRBV6-1 and TRBJ1-5, with D possibly being TRBD1 (5 bases). This CDR3 is 16 amino acids long. Trimming left V 6 bases short and J 7 bases short, with 22 bases between. CDR1 is MNHNS and CDR2 is SASEGT in the germline V gene. The CDR3, as DNA: TGTGCCAGCAGCGAATTAAGCGGGGGACGCGGACAGCCCCAGCATTTT. It encodes CASSELSGGRGQPQHF.

This clone was picked up a small number of times. The chain has TRBV13 and TRBJ1-6; 9 bases match TRBD1. The CDR3 sequence is 18 residues long. J was trimmed by 11 bases and V by 2 bases; bases with no gene match: 16. Germline loops: CDR1 PRHDT, CDR2 FYEKMQ (reference sequence). DNA of the CDR3: TGTGCCAGCAGCTTAAGATTAGGCCGGACAGGGGTAGTTCCACCCCTCCACTTT. Its translation: CASSLRLGRTGVVPPLHF.

The rearrangement links TRBV6-6 to TRBJ1-1; 7 nucleotides match TRBD1. V shed 8 bases and J 5 bases; nucleotides not matched to a gene: 11. Germline V gives CDR1 MNHNY, CDR2 SVGAGI (reference sequence). This CDR3 has 14 amino acids. The CDR3 sequence: CASVGTAGGTEAFF. Here the CDR3 DNA reads TGTGCCAGCGTCGGGACAGCCGGCGGTACTGAAGCTTTCTTT.

V usage is TRBV11-3 and J usage is TRBJ1-5; 8 positions agree with TRBD1. CDR1 and CDR2 from the germline V gene are SGHNT and YENEEA. J lost 5 bases, V lost 5 bases, and 5 bases had no gene match. There are 14 residues in the CDR3. The CDR3 coding sequence is TGTGCCAGCAGCCCAGGGGGCTCGGATCAGCCCCAGCATTTT. Translated: CASSPGGSDQPQHF.